A selection of T cell receptor beta chains follows, all from one sample in a study of early T cells in non-severe SARS-CoV-2 infection. TCRdb ran MiXCR on the 5' RACE reads and lists one entry per CDR3 protein. The profile shows about 22,000 distinct CDR3 sequences, roughly 3.5% of them singletons. The sequenced material came from whole blood. The receptors come from an adult who was a healthcare worker with PCR-confirmed SARS-CoV-2 infection or an uninfected control (not recorded which). Both conserved end residues are part of each CDR3.

TRBV6-1,TRBJ1-5,CASSDHESYSNQPQHF
TRBV6-2/TRBV6-3,TRBJ2-1,CASSFLAGGPINEQFF
TRBV7-6,TRBJ1-5,CASSLAPGEPQHF
TRBV7-3,TRBJ2-6,CASSYVRGPSSGANVLTF
TRBV19,TRBJ1-5,CASSWGNQPQHF
TRBV18,TRBJ1-1,CASSPLPRGNAEAFF
TRBV5-1,TRBJ2-7,CASRPWTSGKQSEQYF
TRBV6-5,TRBJ1-6,CASSYSFMDNSPLHF
TRBV5-1,TRBJ1-1,CASSSQFRGTEAFF
TRBV20-1,TRBJ1-2,CSARDLRVAYGYTF
TRBV11-2,TRBJ1-2,CASSLGSAIGYTF
TRBV4-2,TRBJ2-3,CASSQDGGGSGGADTQYF
TRBV29-1,TRBJ2-3,CSSPGFTDTQYF
TRBV12-3/TRBV12-4,TRBJ2-3,CASSPRGSTDTQYF